The 22 T cell receptor beta chains listed next were all sequenced from one sample in a study of CD8 T cells in Susac syndrome. Reverse transcription of about 0.5 to 1 ug RNA was carried out with random hexamers. TCRdb used MiXCR to reprocess the immunoSEQ multiplex PCR reads, holding one entry per CDR3 protein. The sample has approximately 120,000 distinct CDR3 sequences; around 96% are singletons. Sequencing was performed on CD4+ T cells from PBMCs. The receptors come from a human donor in good health.

The chain carries TRBV12-3 or TRBV12-4 and TRBJ2-3; 7 bases line up with TRBD2. Trimming removed 6 bases from V and 2 bases from J; junction bases left unmatched: 5. This CDR3 spans 14 amino acids. CDR3 in DNA: TGTGCCAGCAGCCAAGCGGGGCCCACAGATACGCAGTATTTT. Amino acids: CASSQAGPTDTQYF.

The chain employs TRBV16 and TRBJ2-7; the match to TRBD1 covers 8 bases. V shed 0 bases, J shed 3 bases, and the junction held 7 bases outside the gene matches. CDR3 size: 16 residues. CDR1 is KGHSY, CDR2 FQNENV, per germline. CDR3 protein: CASSQSPPGGIYEQYF. The CDR3 DNA follows: TGTGCCAGCAGCCAATCCCCCCCAGGGGGCATCTACGAGCAGTACTTC.

Only a few counts were recorded for this clonotype. The CDR3 nucleotides are TGCAGCGCGGGGGCGAATCAAGAGACCCAGTACTTC. Protein: CSAGANQETQYF. The gene calls are TRBV29-1 and TRBJ2-5; the D gene could be TRBD1 or TRBD2 (6 bases each). Trimming cost V 7 bases and J 2 bases, with 11 bases left between them. The CDR3 consists of 12 residues. Germline assignment: CDR1 SQVTM and CDR2 ANQGSEA. Based on the CDR3 plus reference TRBV29-1 and TRBJ2-5, the full variable domain is SAVISQKPSRDICQRGTSLTIQCQVDSQVTMMFWYRQQPGQSLTLIATANQGSEATYESGFVIDKFPISRPNLTFSTLTVSNMSPEDSSIYLCSAGANQETQYFGPGTRLLVL.

This clonotype came up once. This chain connects TRBV7-2 to TRBJ1-1; D call uncertain. The germline V gene has CDR1 SGHTA and CDR2 FQGNSA. The V and J ends lost 5 bases and 5 bases respectively, with 12 bases between them. There are 13 residues in the CDR3. The CDR3 protein is CASSRLRGTEAFF. CDR3 DNA sequence: TGTGCCAGCAGCCGGTTACGTGGGACTGAAGCTTTCTTT. Based on the CDR3 plus reference TRBV7-2 and TRBJ1-1, the full variable domain is GAGVSQSPSNKVTEKGKDVELRCDPISGHTALYWYRQSLGQGLEFLIYFQGNSAPDKSGLPSDRFSAERTGGSVSTLTIQRTQQEDSAVYLCASSRLRGTEAFFGQGTRLTVV.

The rearrangement joins TRBV9 to TRBJ2-7; D uncertain. Germline values: CDR1 SGDLS, CDR2 YYNGEE. The CDR3 extends over 13 amino acids. Trimming took 3 bases from V and 1 from J, leaving 8 bases between them. CDR3 protein: CASSAGFSYEQYF. The CDR3 DNA sequence: TGTGCCAGCAGCGCCGGCTTTTCCTACGAGCAGTACTTC.

The rearrangement uses TRBV5-1 and TRBJ1-1; possible D gene TRBD1, 5 bases. CDR3 size: 15 residues. Per the germline V gene, CDR1 is SGHRS and CDR2 is YFSETQ. Between the trimmed V and J ends, which lost 3 bases and 1 base, there was a span of 13 bases. The chain's CDR3 is CASSWALDRNTEAFF. The CDR3 DNA reads as TGCGCCAGCAGCTGGGCCCTCGACAGGAACACTGAAGCTTTCTTT.

The V and J genes are TRBV12-3 or TRBV12-4 and TRBJ1-1, with unresolved D. This CDR3 is built from 14 residues. V lost 6 bases, J lost 1 base, and 12 bases lay in between. The CDR3 protein is CASSLRQSNTEAFF. The CDR3 coding sequence is TGTGCCAGCAGCCTAAGGCAGTCGAACACTGAAGCTTTCTTT.

This chain uses TRBV6-5 with TRBJ2-5; D gene ambiguous. CDR1 and CDR2 from the germline V gene are MNHEY and SVGAGI. The V and J ends lost 2 bases and 4 bases respectively, with 5 bases between them. There are 12 residues in the CDR3. The DNA for the CDR3 is TGTGCCAGCAGTTACACACCAGAGACCCAGTACTTC. It translates to CASSYTPETQYF.

The chain is built from TRBV9 and TRBJ1-2; D call uncertain. This CDR3 is built from 13 residues. The germline CDR1 and CDR2 sequences are SGDLS and YYNGEE. Deletions cut 0 bases from V and 2 bases from J, with 5 bases between. CDR3 protein: CASSVALNYGYTF. The CDR3 DNA sequence: TGTGCCAGCAGCGTAGCCCTGAACTATGGCTACACCTTC.

The genes are TRBV12-3 or TRBV12-4 and TRBJ2-2; tentative D call: TRBD1 (7 bases). CDR3 length: 16 amino acids. Between the trimmed V and J ends, which lost 5 bases and 6 bases, there was a span of 19 bases. CDR3 DNA: TGTGCCAGCAGTCGCCAGGGCAGGGGGAGGTCCGGGGAGCTGTTTTTT. Translation gives CASSRQGRGRSGELFF.

The J gene is TRBJ2-2, the V gene TRBV20-1; maybe TRBD1 (6 bases). The CDR3 totals 13 residues. V shed 6 bases and J shed 1 base, with 9 bases lying between them. The germline CDR1 and CDR2 sequences are DFQATT and SNEGSKA (reference sequence). The DNA of the CDR3 is TGCAGTGCCAAACAGGGGAACACCGGGGAGCTGTTTTTT. This sequence encodes CSAKQGNTGELFF.

The chain employs TRBV7-9 and TRBJ2-7; TRBD2 is a possible D gene (5 bases). Deletions cut 2 bases from V and 4 bases from J, with 24 bases between. CDR1 is SEHNR and CDR2 is FQNEAQ in the germline V gene (reference sequence). The CDR3 is made up of 18 amino acids. The CDR3 reads CASSLSLGGGRASYEQYF. DNA of the CDR3: TGTGCCAGCAGCTTATCGTTGGGTGGAGGAAGGGCGTCGTACGAGCAGTACTTC.

The V gene is TRBV19, the J gene TRBJ1-1, with D possibly matching TRBD1 (5 bases). The CDR3 runs to 14 residues. CDR1 and CDR2 from the germline V gene are LNHDA and SQIVND (reference sequence). The V and J ends lost 5 bases and 0 bases respectively, with 10 bases between them. CDR3 in DNA: TGTGCCAGTAGTTGGGGGGAACTGAACACTGAAGCTTTCTTT. It codes for CASSWGELNTEAFF. Using reference TRBV19 and TRBJ1-1 for the parts outside the CDR3, the full variable domain is DGGITQSPKYLFRKEGQNVTLSCEQNLNHDAMYWYRQDPGQGLRLIYYSQIVNDFQKGDIAEGYSVSREKKESFPLTVTSAQKNPTAFYLCASSWGELNTEAFFGQGTRLTVV.

This chain uses TRBV7-2 with TRBJ2-7, with D uncertain. Germline V gene lookup returns CDR1 SGHTA and CDR2 FQGNSA. V was clipped by 7 bases and J by 6 bases, with 16 bases between them. The CDR3 totals 13 residues. For the CDR3, the DNA is TGTGCCAGCACCCTTAGTATCGAGAGCGAGCAGTACTTC. Its protein is CASTLSIESEQYF.

This clonotype appeared a single time. This chain connects TRBV7-2 to TRBJ2-3, with 15 bases lining up with TRBD2. The germline CDR1 and CDR2 sequences are SGHTA and FQGNSA. CDR3 length: 16 residues. Trimming removed 5 bases from V and 3 bases from J; junction bases left unmatched: 3. The CDR3 loop is CASSPGTSGRTDTQYF. The CDR3, as DNA: TGTGCCAGCAGCCCCGGGACTAGCGGGAGGACAGATACGCAGTATTTT.

The chain joins TRBV7-9 to TRBJ1-2; 9 bases agree with TRBD1. Germline assignment: CDR1 SEHNR and CDR2 FQNEAQ (reference sequence). This CDR3 comprises 14 residues. The V gene end was trimmed by 5 bases and the J gene end by 10 bases; junction bases not matched to a gene: 11. CDR3 coding DNA: TGTGCCAGCAGCCCCCTAACAGGGGGCGAGAACTACACCTTC. It translates to CASSPLTGGENYTF.

The chain couples TRBV4-1 to TRBJ2-7; D is tentatively TRBD1 or TRBD2 (5 bases each). The V end was cut by 5 bases, the J end by 3 bases, with 14 bases between. Germline loops: CDR1 MGHRA, CDR2 YSYEKL. The CDR3 spans 14 residues. DNA of the CDR3: TGCGCCAGCAGCGAAAGGGACGGGGACTACGAGCAGTACTTC. It translates to CASSERDGDYEQYF.

This chain uses TRBV30 with TRBJ1-1; maybe TRBD1 (5 bases). CDR3 length equals 13 residues. Germline-derived CDR1 and CDR2 are GTSNPN and SVGIG (reference sequence). The V gene lost 8 bases and the J gene lost 5 bases, with 18 bases spanning the gap. CDR3: CALFGGRRTEAFF. CDR3 in DNA: TGTGCCCTCTTTGGGGGACGAAGGACTGAAGCTTTCTTT.

For the CDR3, the DNA is TGCAGTGCTAGAGAGAACACTGAAGCTTTCTTT. Translated, it gives CSARENTEAFF. The chain is built from TRBV20-1 and TRBJ1-1, with D unresolved. The germline V and J ends were trimmed by 0 bases and 1 base, with 0 bases remaining between them. This CDR3 has 11 amino acids. The germline V gene has CDR1 DFQATT and CDR2 SNEGSKA (reference sequence).

The V and J genes are TRBV19 and TRBJ1-2; D gene ambiguous. V lost 7 bases, J lost 1 base, and 16 bases lay in between. The CDR3 totals 15 residues. Germline CDR1 reads LNHDA; CDR2 reads SQIVND (reference sequence). CDR3 DNA sequence: TGTGCCAGTACTATGGTTAGGAATCTTAACTATGGCTACACCTTC. This sequence encodes CASTMVRNLNYGYTF.

The chain couples TRBV29-1 to TRBJ2-5; D possibly matches TRBD1 or TRBD2 (6 bases each). V was cut by 0 bases and J by 7 bases, with 15 bases left in between. This CDR3 region has 14 residues. Germline-derived CDR1 and CDR2 are SQVTM and ANQGSEA. This CDR3 reads CSVEDRGPGGTQYF. The CDR3 DNA sequence: TGCAGCGTTGAAGATCGGGGGCCGGGTGGGACCCAGTACTTC.

The rearrangement links TRBV12-3 or TRBV12-4 to TRBJ2-5; D perhaps matches TRBD2 (6 bases). The CDR3 contains 12 residues. Deletions cut 5 bases from V and 14 bases from J, with 18 bases between. CDR3 sequence reads: CASSLSGTYYYF. The CDR3 nucleotides read TGTGCCAGCAGTCTTTCCGGGACTTATTATTACTTC.